This T cell receptor (beta chain) was sequenced during a study of CD8+CD57+ T cells in acquired aplastic anemia. On the study more broadly: Mean read depth for CD4+ cells from healthy donors was some 11 million.

The template for TCR beta VDJ and CDR3 sequence profiling was genomic DNA. TCRdb re-analysed the reads in MiXCR, keeping a single row per CDR3 protein. The data show around 190,000 distinct CDR3 sequences, over 60% seen once. The sample holds one count of this clonotype. The germline V gene has CDR1 DFQATT and CDR2 SNEGSKA (reference sequence). Trimming pared 2 bases from V and 5 bases from J, leaving 7 bases between. The CDR3 sequence is 12 residues long. This TCR was recovered from a human donor in good health. Sequencing was carried out using sorted CD4+, CD8+, or CD8+CD57+ T cells (not recorded which) from PBMCs. V and J are TRBV20-1 and TRBJ2-1; no definite D call. CDR3 loop: CSARLRNNEQFF. CDR3 in DNA: TGCAGTGCTAGATTGCGGAACAATGAGCAGTTCTTC.